This T cell receptor beta chain was observed in a study of cytomegalovirus exposure and HLA in healthy donors. Clones were read by immunoSEQ multiplex PCR, and TCRdb kept only the in-frame ones, dropping some. The sample lists fewer than 150,000 clones, approximately 90% occurring once. Trimming cost V 6 bases and J 3 bases, with 9 bases left between them. There are 13 residues in the CDR3. Looked up from germline, CDR1 is WNHNN and CDR2 is SYGVQD (reference sequence). Sequencing was performed on PBMCs. This TCR was sampled from a man aged 18 to 35 in good health and CMV-seronegative. The genes are TRBV10-1 and TRBJ1-5; D possibly corresponds to TRBD1 (6 bases). The CDR3 nucleotides are TGCGCCAGCAGCGGACAGACCAATCAGCCCCAGCATTTT. Residues: CASSGQTNQPQHF.